The clone carrying this TCR beta chain came up once. Its cognate antigen is unknown. Repertoires were generated with immunoSEQ multiplex PCR, while TCRdb's copy carries only in-frame clones and drops some. The repertoire holds more than 2 million clones, 90% to 95% seen once, with about 0.13% in the top ten. These data are taken from a study of shared clonotypes between healthy human individuals. Findings and caveats of the study: Clonotypes shared by all four sorted-subset donors had higher generation probabilities than non-shared clonotypes. Though the depth was large, rarefaction showed that sorted-subset sequencing was incomplete. Only blood underwent sampling, and tissue repertoires likely differ.

The germline CDR1 and CDR2 sequences are SGHAT and FQDESV (reference sequence). The CDR3 totals 15 residues. V lost 3 bases and J 4 bases, leaving 15 bases between the germline ends. The chain joins TRBV11-1 to TRBJ2-5, with TRBD1 as a possible D gene (6 bases). Sequenced material: naive CD4+ T cells sorted from blood. This sample's subset: CD45RA+ positively selected. The origin of this receptor is a man in his late teens or twenties in good health. The CDR3, as DNA: TGTGCCAGCAGCTTGTTGGGGGCCGGAGTAGAGACCCAGTACTTC. Protein: CASSLLGAGVETQYF.